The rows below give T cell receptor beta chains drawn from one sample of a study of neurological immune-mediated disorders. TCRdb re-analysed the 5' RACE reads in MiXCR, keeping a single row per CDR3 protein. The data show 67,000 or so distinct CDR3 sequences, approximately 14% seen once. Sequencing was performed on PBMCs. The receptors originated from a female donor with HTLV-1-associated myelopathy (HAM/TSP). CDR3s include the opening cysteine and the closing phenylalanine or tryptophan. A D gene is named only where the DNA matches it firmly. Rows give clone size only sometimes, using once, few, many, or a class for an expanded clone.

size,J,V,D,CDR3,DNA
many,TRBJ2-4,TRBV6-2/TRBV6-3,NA,CASSYPGAGDIQYF,TGTGCCAGCAGTTACCCGGGAGCCGGGGACATTCAGTACTTC
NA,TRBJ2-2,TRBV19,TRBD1,CASGQGAFRGDTGELFF,TGTGCCAGCGGACAGGGGGCTTTTAGAGGGGACACCGGGGAGCTGTTTTTT
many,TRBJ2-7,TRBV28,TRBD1,CASIRTGYTYEQYF,TGTGCCAGCATTCGGACAGGGTATACCTACGAGCAGTACTTC
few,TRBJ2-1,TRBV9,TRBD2,CASSPRGASGVYRSYNEQFF,TGTGCCAGCAGCCCCCGTGGAGCTAGCGGGGTTTATAGGTCCTACAATGAGCAGTTCTTC
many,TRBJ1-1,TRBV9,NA,CASSRGWGITEAFF,TGTGCCAGCAGTCGTGGCTGGGGGATAACTGAAGCTTTCTTT
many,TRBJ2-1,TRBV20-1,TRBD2,CSARDASGGSSYNEQFF,TGCAGTGCTAGAGACGCAAGCGGGGGGAGCTCCTACAATGAGCAGTTCTTC
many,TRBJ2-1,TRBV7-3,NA,CASSLVTGGYNEQFF,TGTGCCAGCAGCTTAGTCACGGGGGGCTATAATGAGCAGTTCTTC
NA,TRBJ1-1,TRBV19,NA,CASSTWGRADAEAFF,TGTGCCAGTAGCACTTGGGGGAGGGCAGACGCAGAAGCTTTCTTT
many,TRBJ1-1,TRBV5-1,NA,CASSLDFNTEAFF,TGCGCCAGCAGCTTGGACTTTAACACTGAAGCTTTCTTT
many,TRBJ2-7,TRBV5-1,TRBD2,CASSLTSGAPEQYF,TGCGCCAGCAGCTTGACTAGCGGGGCTCCCGAGCAGTACTTC
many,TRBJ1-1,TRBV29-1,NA,CSVERARNTEAFF,TGCAGCGTTGAACGGGCTAGGAACACTGAAGCTTTCTTT
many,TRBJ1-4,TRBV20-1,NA,CSARDSFHYEKLFF,TGCAGTGCTAGAGATAGCTTCCATTATGAAAAACTGTTTTTT
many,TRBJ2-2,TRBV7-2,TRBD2,CASSLPAGGLDTGELFF,TGTGCCAGCAGCTTACCCGCGGGGGGGCTCGACACCGGGGAGCTGTTTTTT
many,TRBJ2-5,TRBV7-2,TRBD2,CASSLYSGGAGETQYF,TGTGCCAGCAGCTTGTACAGCGGGGGGGCCGGGGAGACCCAGTACTTC
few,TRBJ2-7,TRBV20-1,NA,CSVSRRVSYEQYF,TGCAGTGTCAGTCGGAGGGTCTCCTACGAGCAGTACTTC
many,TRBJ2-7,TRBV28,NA,CASNRRGFDYEQYF,TGTGCCAGCAATCGGAGGGGGTTTGATTACGAGCAGTACTTC
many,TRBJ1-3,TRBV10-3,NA,CAIKEPRSSGNTIYF,TGTGCCATCAAAGAACCCCGTAGCTCTGGAAACACCATATATTTT
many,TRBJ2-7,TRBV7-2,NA,CASSLGSGGAGYEQYF,TGTGCCAGCAGCTTAGGCTCGGGGGGCGCGGGTTACGAGCAGTACTTC
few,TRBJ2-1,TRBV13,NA,CASSTPDKGNEQFF,TGTGCCAGCAGCACACCCGACAAGGGCAATGAGCAGTTCTTC
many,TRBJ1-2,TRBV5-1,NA,CASSPLPTAPDYTF,TGCGCCAGCAGCCCGTTACCGACAGCCCCGGACTACACCTTC
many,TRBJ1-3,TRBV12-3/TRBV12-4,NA,CASSPVTSGNTIYF,TGTGCCAGCAGCCCGGTCACGTCTGGAAACACCATATATTTT
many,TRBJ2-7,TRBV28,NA,CASRPGQGSYEQYF,TGTGCCAGCAGGCCGGGGCAGGGAAGCTACGAGCAGTACTTC
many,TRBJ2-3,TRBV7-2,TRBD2,CASSLNSGGPDTQYF,TGTGCCAGCAGCTTAAATAGCGGGGGGCCAGATACGCAGTATTTT
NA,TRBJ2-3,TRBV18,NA,CASSRPPGYTQYF,TGTGCCAGCTCACGACCGCCGGGATATACGCAGTATTTT
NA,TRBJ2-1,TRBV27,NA,CASSPRVGSYNEQFF,TGTGCCAGCAGCCCCAGGGTTGGGTCCTACAATGAGCAGTTCTTC
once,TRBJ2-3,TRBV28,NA,CASSLVGLRTDTQYF,TGTGCCAGCAGTTTAGTGGGGCTGAGAACAGATACGCAGTATTTT
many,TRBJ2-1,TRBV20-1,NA,CSARTFNLFF,TGCAGTGCTAGGACCTTTAATCTGTTCTTC
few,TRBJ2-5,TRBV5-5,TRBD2,CASSRGLADEETQYF,TGTGCCAGCAGCAGAGGACTAGCGGACGAAGAGACCCAGTACTTC
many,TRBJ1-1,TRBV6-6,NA,CASSYSSNTEAFF,TGTGCCAGCAGTTACTCGTCGAACACTGAAGCTTTCTTT
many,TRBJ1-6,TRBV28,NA,CASSFFSYNSPLHF,TGTGCCAGCAGTTTTTTCTCCTATAATTCACCCCTCCACTTT
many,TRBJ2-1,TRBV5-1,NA,CASSLEGRGNEQFF,TGCGCCAGCAGCTTGGAGGGCAGGGGCAATGAGCAGTTCTTC
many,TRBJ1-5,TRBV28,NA,CASSFLRPGAGNQPQHF,TGTGCCAGCAGTTTCCTACGGCCAGGGGCGGGCAATCAGCCCCAGCATTTT
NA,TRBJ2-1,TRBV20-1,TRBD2,CSATGGTRPNKQFF,TGCAGTGCTACCGGGGGGACCAGGCCAAATAAGCAGTTCTTC
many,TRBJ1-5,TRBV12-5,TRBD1,CASGRDRDQPQHF,TGTGCTAGTGGCCGTGACAGGGATCAGCCCCAGCATTTT
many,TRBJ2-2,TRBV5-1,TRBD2,CASFALAGDLTGELFF,TGCGCCAGCTTCGCTCTAGCGGGGGACCTCACCGGGGAGCTGTTTTTT
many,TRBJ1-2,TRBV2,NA,CASKFSTPVYGYTF,TGTGCCAGCAAATTTTCCACCCCCGTCTATGGCTACACCTTC
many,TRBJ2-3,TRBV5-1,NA,CASSLEARADTQYF,TGCGCCAGCAGCTTGGAAGCGCGGGCAGATACGCAGTATTTT
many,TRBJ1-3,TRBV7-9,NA,CASSLPTGEGNTIYF,TGTGCCAGCAGCTTACCGACGGGGGAAGGAAACACCATATATTTT
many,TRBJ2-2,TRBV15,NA,CATSRDRVTGELFF,TGTGCTACCAGCAGAGATCGAGTAACCGGGGAGCTGTTTTTT
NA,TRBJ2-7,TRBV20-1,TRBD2,CSATGLAGGYEQYF,TGCAGTGCTACCGGACTAGCGGGGGGATACGAGCAGTACTTC
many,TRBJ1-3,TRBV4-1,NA,CASSQEEGSGNTIYF,TGCGCCAGCAGCCAAGAGGAGGGGTCTGGAAACACCATATATTTT
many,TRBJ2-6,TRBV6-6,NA,CASRGHDGANVLTF,TGTGCCAGCAGAGGACACGACGGGGCCAACGTCCTGACTTTC
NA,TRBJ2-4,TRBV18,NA,CASSPGAGSYDIQYF,TGTGCCAGCTCACCTGGGGCAGGGTCATATGACATTCAGTACTTC
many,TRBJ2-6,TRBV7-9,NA,CASSPRSFSGANVLTF,TGTGCCAGCAGCCCTAGGTCCTTTTCCGGGGCCAACGTCCTGACTTTC
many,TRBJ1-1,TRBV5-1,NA,CASSFREDTEAFF,TGCGCCAGCAGCTTTAGAGAAGACACTGAAGCTTTCTTT
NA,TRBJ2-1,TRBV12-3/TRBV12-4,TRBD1,CASSSQGANNNEQFF,TGTGCCAGCAGTTCTCAGGGGGCCAATAACAATGAGCAGTTCTTC
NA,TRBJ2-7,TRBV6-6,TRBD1,CASSKRQGSSYEQYF,TGTGCCAGCAGTAAACGACAGGGGAGCTCCTACGAGCAGTACTTC
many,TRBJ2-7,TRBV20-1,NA,CSARTYLSYEQYF,TGCAGTGCTAGAACGTACCTCTCCTACGAGCAGTACTTC
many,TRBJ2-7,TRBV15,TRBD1,CATSRGGNRGYEQYF,TGTGCCACCAGCAGAGGGGGGAACAGGGGCTACGAGCAGTACTTC
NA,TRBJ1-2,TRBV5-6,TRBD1,CASSLGQAGYTF,TGTGCCAGCAGCTTAGGACAGGCAGGCTACACCTTC
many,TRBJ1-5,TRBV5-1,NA,CASSFYGNQPQHF,TGCGCCAGCAGCTTCTATGGAAATCAGCCCCAGCATTTT
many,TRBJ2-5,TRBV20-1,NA,CSAREGETQYF,TGCAGTGCTCGAGAGGGAGAGACCCAGTACTTC